This T cell receptor (beta chain) was sequenced during a study of shared clonotypes between healthy human individuals. Assay used: immunoSEQ multiplex PCR; TCRdb lists only in-frame clones, some missing. The table has around 2.5 million clones, 80% to 95% seen once. Overall study findings and caveats: Larger richness was generally estimated for naive than memory subsets.

This clone appeared a single time. Its antigen is not known. The receptor's source is a man aged 18 to 30 in good health. Some clones in this sample may be carry-over from other donors' samples. The sequenced sample was naive CD4+ T cells from PBMCs. Subset meaning: CD45RA+ positively selected.

The CDR3 nucleotides are TGTGCCAGCAGCTCAGGGAATGGGGCGAACACTGAAGCTTTCTTT. This codes for CASSSGNGANTEAFF. The chain combines TRBV11-1 with TRBJ1-1; perhaps TRBD1 as D (5 bases). The CDR3 loop spans 15 amino acids. Germline loops: CDR1 SGHAT, CDR2 FQDESV (reference sequence). V was trimmed by 4 bases and J by 1 base, leaving 13 bases between them.